The rows below give T cell receptor beta chains drawn from one sample of a study of technical replicates of blood from a handful of donors. Only in-frame clones appear in the TCRdb table, and some are missing; sequencing was by immunoSEQ multiplex PCR. The data contain some 77,000 clones, 80% to 90% of them seen just once; the ten biggest clones take up roughly 4.5%. Sample: PBMCs. These receptors came from a human donor in good health. Some clones in this sample may be carry-over from other donors' samples. Both conserved end residues are part of each CDR3. A D gene is named only where the DNA matches it firmly. The size of a clone is reported for some rows only, either as once, few or many, or as a class for expanded clones.

clone size: medium-sized; J gene: TRBJ2-5; V gene: TRBV4-3; D gene: NA; CDR3 DNA: TGCGCCAGCAGCCAAGAACGGGGTGGCCAAGAGACCCAGTACTTC; CDR3 protein: CASSQERGGQETQYF
clone size: NA; J gene: TRBJ2-3; V gene: TRBV7-2; D gene: NA; CDR3 DNA: TGTGCCAGCAGCTTAAGACAGGAAGATACGCAGTATTTT; CDR3 protein: CASSLRQEDTQYF
clone size: NA; J gene: TRBJ2-7; V gene: TRBV29-1; D gene: TRBD2; CDR3 DNA: TGCAGCGTTGTGACCAGCGGGAGCGAGCAGTACTTC; CDR3 protein: CSVVTSGSEQYF
clone size: NA; J gene: TRBJ2-5; V gene: TRBV19; D gene: NA; CDR3 DNA: TGTGCCAGTACCCGAAACGGCGGGGAGACCCAGTACTTC; CDR3 protein: CASTRNGGETQYF
clone size: NA; J gene: TRBJ2-2; V gene: TRBV7-3; D gene: NA; CDR3 DNA: TGTGCCAGCAGCTTAAGCGGGTTCGGGGAGCTGTTTTTT; CDR3 protein: CASSLSGFGELFF
clone size: NA; J gene: TRBJ2-7; V gene: TRBV7-8; D gene: NA; CDR3 DNA: TGTGCCAGCCTCCCCAGGGGTGACAGTTACGAGCAGTACTTC; CDR3 protein: CASLPRGDSYEQYF
clone size: NA; J gene: TRBJ2-7; V gene: TRBV7-2; D gene: TRBD1; CDR3 DNA: TGTGCCAGCAGCCTCCGGGACAGGGTTGGCGAGCAGTACTTC; CDR3 protein: CASSLRDRVGEQYF
clone size: NA; J gene: TRBJ2-1; V gene: TRBV7-3; D gene: TRBD1; CDR3 DNA: TGTGCCAGCAGCTTCGGGACAGGGGGCTACAATGAGCAGTTCTTC; CDR3 protein: CASSFGTGGYNEQFF
clone size: NA; J gene: TRBJ1-2; V gene: TRBV19; D gene: TRBD1; CDR3 DNA: TGTGCCAGTAGTATAGCTTCCGGGACAGGGGGCTCTGGCTACACCTTC; CDR3 protein: CASSIASGTGGSGYTF
clone size: NA; J gene: TRBJ1-4; V gene: TRBV2; D gene: NA; CDR3 DNA: TGTGCCAGCCAGGGAGGAGAAAAACTGTTTTTT; CDR3 protein: CASQGGEKLFF
clone size: NA; J gene: TRBJ2-5; V gene: TRBV18; D gene: NA; CDR3 DNA: TGTGCCAGCTCACCACCCGGGACGGGGGTCGAAGAGACCCAGTACTTC; CDR3 protein: CASSPPGTGVEETQYF
clone size: NA; J gene: TRBJ1-1; V gene: TRBV6-5; D gene: NA; CDR3 DNA: TGTGCCAGCACCTTGAGGGGGACCGCTGAAGCTTTCTTT; CDR3 protein: CASTLRGTAEAFF
clone size: NA; J gene: TRBJ1-5; V gene: TRBV6-1; D gene: NA; CDR3 DNA: TGTGCCAGCGAAGTCGGGGGTAATAGCAATCAGCCCCAGCATTTT; CDR3 protein: CASEVGGNSNQPQHF
clone size: NA; J gene: TRBJ2-3; V gene: TRBV19; D gene: NA; CDR3 DNA: TGTGCCAGTACACAAACAGGGACAGATACGCAGTATTTT; CDR3 protein: CASTQTGTDTQYF
clone size: NA; J gene: TRBJ2-3; V gene: TRBV5-1; D gene: TRBD2; CDR3 DNA: TGCGCCAGCAGCTCGGGACTAGCGGGGGCCTTCACAGATACGCAGTATTTT; CDR3 protein: CASSSGLAGAFTDTQYF
clone size: once; J gene: TRBJ2-7; V gene: TRBV11-2; D gene: NA; CDR3 DNA: TGTGCCAGCAGTCGTGTCAGATACTACGAGCAGTACTTC; CDR3 protein: CASSRVRYYEQYF
clone size: NA; J gene: TRBJ2-7; V gene: TRBV7-2; D gene: TRBD2; CDR3 DNA: TGTGCCAGCAGCCCGCCAGCGGGAACCTACGAGCAGTACTTC; CDR3 protein: CASSPPAGTYEQYF
clone size: once; J gene: TRBJ2-3; V gene: TRBV7-8; D gene: TRBD2; CDR3 DNA: TGTGCCAGCAGCTTAGCCCCGGGAGGGGGGACAGATACGCAGTATTTT; CDR3 protein: CASSLAPGGGTDTQYF
clone size: NA; J gene: TRBJ2-2; V gene: TRBV15; D gene: NA; CDR3 DNA: TGTGCCACCAGCAGAGGGCTAGACCGCACCGGGGAGCTGTTTTTT; CDR3 protein: CATSRGLDRTGELFF
clone size: NA; J gene: TRBJ2-1; V gene: TRBV11-1; D gene: NA; CDR3 DNA: TGTGCCAGCAGCTCCGGTCCGGGGAACAATGAGCAGTTCTTC; CDR3 protein: CASSSGPGNNEQFF
clone size: NA; J gene: TRBJ1-5; V gene: TRBV19; D gene: TRBD1; CDR3 DNA: TGTGCCAGTAGTCCTCGGGACAGGGTGGAAAATCAGCCCCAGCATTTT; CDR3 protein: CASSPRDRVENQPQHF
clone size: NA; J gene: TRBJ2-1; V gene: TRBV19; D gene: TRBD2; CDR3 DNA: TGTGCCAGTAGTATTGAGCGGGGGGGCACCTACAATGAGCAGTTCTTC; CDR3 protein: CASSIERGGTYNEQFF
clone size: NA; J gene: TRBJ1-1; V gene: TRBV28; D gene: TRBD1; CDR3 DNA: TGTGCCAGCAGTTGGACAGGGACGTTTGTCACTGAAGCTTTCTTT; CDR3 protein: CASSWTGTFVTEAFF
clone size: once; J gene: TRBJ2-7; V gene: TRBV30; D gene: NA; CDR3 DNA: TGTGCCTGCTCTCAGGGGCTCTACGAGCAGTACTTC; CDR3 protein: CACSQGLYEQYF
clone size: NA; J gene: TRBJ2-5; V gene: TRBV9; D gene: TRBD2; CDR3 DNA: TGTGCCAGCAGCGTAGGTGCGGCGGGGGGGGTCCAAGAGACCCAGTACTTC; CDR3 protein: CASSVGAAGGVQETQYF
clone size: NA; J gene: TRBJ1-1; V gene: TRBV7-9; D gene: TRBD1; CDR3 DNA: TGTGCCAGCAGCCAATGGGACAGGGGGACTCCCAATTGGAACACTGAAGCTTTCTTT; CDR3 protein: CASSQWDRGTPNWNTEAFF
clone size: NA; J gene: TRBJ1-1; V gene: TRBV25-1; D gene: TRBD1; CDR3 DNA: TGTGCCAGCAGTCCAATCGGCAGGGGGGACACTGAAGCTTTCTTT; CDR3 protein: CASSPIGRGDTEAFF
clone size: NA; J gene: TRBJ2-7; V gene: TRBV6-6; D gene: TRBD1; CDR3 DNA: TGTGCCAGCAGCTGGGACAGGGGGGGTGGCGAGCAGTACTTC; CDR3 protein: CASSWDRGGGEQYF
clone size: NA; J gene: TRBJ2-5; V gene: TRBV7-2; D gene: TRBD2; CDR3 DNA: TGTGCCAGCAGCCGCGAGCGGGGTCGGGAGACCCAGTACTTC; CDR3 protein: CASSRERGRETQYF
clone size: NA; J gene: TRBJ1-5; V gene: TRBV6-1; D gene: NA; CDR3 DNA: TGTGCCAGCAGTGAAGCACGTCGTGCTAGCCAGCCCCAGCATTTT; CDR3 protein: CASSEARRASQPQHF
clone size: NA; J gene: TRBJ2-1; V gene: TRBV6-1; D gene: TRBD1; CDR3 DNA: TGTGCCAGCAGTGATCGACAGGGACCTTACAATGAGCAGTTCTTC; CDR3 protein: CASSDRQGPYNEQFF
clone size: once; J gene: TRBJ2-5; V gene: TRBV9; D gene: NA; CDR3 DNA: TGTGCCAGCAGCACCCGCCCGGAGGGGCCGGGAGAGACCCAGTACTTC; CDR3 protein: CASSTRPEGPGETQYF
clone size: NA; J gene: TRBJ2-4; V gene: TRBV6-5; D gene: TRBD2; CDR3 DNA: TGTGCCAGCAGTTACGGGCGGGGGGCGACCAAAAACATTCAGTACTTC; CDR3 protein: CASSYGRGATKNIQYF
clone size: NA; J gene: TRBJ2-4; V gene: TRBV7-2; D gene: TRBD2; CDR3 DNA: TGTGCCAGCAGCACATGGACTAGCGGGGGGGCCGGGACCAAAAACATTCAGTACTTC; CDR3 protein: CASSTWTSGGAGTKNIQYF
clone size: NA; J gene: TRBJ1-3; V gene: TRBV11-2; D gene: TRBD1; CDR3 DNA: TGTGCCAGCACCCAAGGACAGGTCTACTCTGGAAACACCATATATTTT; CDR3 protein: CASTQGQVYSGNTIYF
clone size: NA; J gene: TRBJ1-2; V gene: TRBV30; D gene: TRBD1; CDR3 DNA: TGTGCCTGGGGGGGACAGGGGCTTCGAGGCTACACCTTC; CDR3 protein: CAWGGQGLRGYTF
clone size: NA; J gene: TRBJ2-5; V gene: TRBV19; D gene: TRBD2; CDR3 DNA: TGTGCCAGTAGGACTAGCGGCCAAGAGACCCAGTACTTC; CDR3 protein: CASRTSGQETQYF